The present entry profiles one T cell receptor (beta chain) with its context. The target antigen is unknown. This specimen belongs to a study of cytomegalovirus exposure and HLA in healthy donors. Study background: Most genotyped donors, roughly 83% of some 400, had Caucasian-associated genetic ancestry. Study-wide points: One variant, a missense change in DCLRE1C, was linked in a later analysis to TCR beta V- and J-gene trimming. Cytomegalovirus association was assigned to 170 or so TCR beta chains.

Primers: 60 Vbeta forward and 13 Jbeta reverse. Generated by immunoSEQ multiplex PCR, the TCRdb table keeps only in-frame clones and is missing some. The sample includes 110,000 to 150,000 clones, approximately 80% seen only once; the top ten take about 2.4%. V gave up 2 bases and J gave up 4 bases; unmatched junction bases: 4. From germline, CDR1 is SGHTA and CDR2 FQGNSA. This CDR3 has 15 residues. The sequencing sample was made of PBMCs. The chain recombines TRBV7-2 with TRBJ1-4; 7 positions agree with TRBD1. This clonotype was sampled from a woman between 18 and 30 years old in good health and CMV-seropositive. The CDR3 sequence is CASSLHRGLNEKLFF. Written as DNA, the CDR3 is TGTGCCAGCAGCTTACACAGGGGTCTTAATGAAAAACTGTTTTTT.